This entry lists 15 T cell receptor beta chains sequenced from one sample in a study of cytomegalovirus exposure and HLA in healthy donors. The PCR was carried out with 60 Vbeta primers and 13 Jbeta primers. Assay used: immunoSEQ multiplex PCR; TCRdb lists only in-frame clones, some missing. The sample has some 120,000 clones, about three quarters seen once. The sequencing sample was made of PBMCs. The receptors come from a middle-aged woman in good health and CMV-seronegative.

V gene TRBV5-6 combines with J gene TRBJ1-6; 7 bases line up with TRBD1. The V and J ends lost 4 bases and 7 bases, in that order; junction bases with no gene match: 8. In germline, CDR1 is SGHDT, CDR2 YYEEEE. The CDR3 extends over 15 amino acids. Here the CDR3 reads CASSGTGADNSPLHF. For the CDR3, the DNA is TGTGCCAGCAGCGGTACAGGGGCGGACAATTCACCCCTCCACTTT.

This sequence joins TRBV10-3 and TRBJ1-6; weak D call: TRBD1 (6 bases). V shed 3 bases and J shed 1 base, with 7 bases lying between them. This CDR3 has 15 amino acids. CDR1 ENHRY and CDR2 SYGVKD come from the germline V gene. CDR3 sequence reads: CAISEQGSYNSPLHF. The CDR3 region has the DNA TGTGCCATCAGTGAACAGGGATCCTATAATTCACCCCTCCACTTT.

The V gene is TRBV28, the J gene TRBJ2-2, with a tentative D call TRBD2 (6 bases). V was cut by 5 bases and J by 1 base, with 17 bases left in between. Looked up from germline, CDR1 is MDHEN and CDR2 is SYDVKM. The CDR3 contains 17 residues. The CDR3: CASSLDSSGLNTGELFF. DNA for the CDR3: TGTGCCAGCAGTCTAGACTCGTCGGGACTGAACACCGGGGAGCTGTTTTTT.

V gene TRBV4-1 combines with J gene TRBJ2-7; 11 nucleotides align to TRBD1. V trimming: 0 bases; J trimming: 9 bases; junction bases outside the gene matches: 7. The CDR3 sequence is 15 residues long. Germline CDR1 is MGHRA and CDR2 is YSYEKL. As DNA, the CDR3 is TGCGCCAGCAGCCAAGAGCCGGGACAGGGGGGCGTGCAGTACTTC. Amino acid sequence: CASSQEPGQGGVQYF.

Only a few counts were recorded for this clone. The chain links TRBV5-1 to TRBJ1-5; D ambiguous. Germline V CDR1 and CDR2: SGHRS, YFSETQ. CDR3 length: 14 amino acids. Trimming pared 7 bases from V and 2 bases from J, leaving 13 bases between. This chain's CDR3 is CASAPDGGNQPQHF. CDR3 sequence (DNA): TGCGCCAGCGCCCCGGATGGAGGCAATCAGCCCCAGCATTTT. Combining the CDR3 with reference TRBV5-1 and TRBJ1-5 gives the whole variable domain KAGVTQTPRYLIKTRGQQVTLSCSPISGHRSVSWYQQTPGQGLQFLFEYFSETQRNKGNFPGRFSGRQFSNSRSEMNVSTLELGDSALYLCASAPDGGNQPQHFGDGTRLSIL.

The CDR3 loop is CASSTGLAGAYNEQFF. Written as DNA, the CDR3 is TGTGCCAGCAGCACGGGACTAGCGGGAGCTTACAATGAGCAGTTCTTC. The chain joins TRBV9 to TRBJ2-1; 14 nucleotides agree with TRBD2. This CDR3 has 16 residues. Germline CDR1 reads SGDLS; CDR2 reads YYNGEE. With V trimmed by 4 bases and J by 4 bases, 4 bases remained unmatched. Full variable domain (outside the CDR3, taken from reference TRBV9 and TRBJ2-1): DSGVTQTPKHLITATGQRVTLRCSPRSGDLSVYWYQQSLDQGLQFLIQYYNGEERAKGNILERFSAQQFPDLHSELNLSSLELGDSALYFCASSTGLAGAYNEQFFGPGTRLTVL.

The CDR3 spells CAWIIREADPYEQYF. CDR3 bases: TGTGCCTGGATAATACGGGAAGCGGACCCCTACGAGCAGTACTTC. The V and J genes are TRBV30 and TRBJ2-7; D is possibly TRBD2 (5 bases). Trimming left V 4 bases short and J 2 bases short, with 18 bases between. The CDR3 spans 15 residues. Germline CDR1 and CDR2: GTSNPN and SVGIG (reference sequence).

The chain carries TRBV28 and TRBJ2-7; D might be TRBD2 (6 bases). The ends were cut back, 3 bases at V and 6 bases at J, with 15 bases in the middle. The CDR3 consists of 14 residues. Germline V CDR1 and CDR2: MDHEN, SYDVKM. This CDR3 reads CASSLCRERCEQYF. The CDR3 nucleotides read TGTGCCAGCAGTTTGTGTCGGGAGCGGTGCGAGCAGTACTTC. Supplemented by reference TRBV28 and TRBJ2-7, the full variable domain reads DVKVTQSSRYLVKRTGEKVFLECVQDMDHENMFWYRQDPGLGLRLIYFSYDVKMKEKGDIPEGYSVSREKKERFSLILESASTNQTSMYLCASSLCRERCEQYFGPGTRLTVT.

V usage is TRBV2 and J usage is TRBJ2-5, with D perhaps matching TRBD1 (7 bases). CDR3 size: 15 residues. V was pared by 4 bases and J by 2 bases, with 14 bases between. CDR1 and CDR2 from the germline V gene are SNHLY and FYNNEI. The CDR3 DNA reads TGTGCCAGCAGTGGCGGGACAGCTAGACAAGAGACCCAGTACTTC. Amino acid sequence: CASSGGTARQETQYF. Combining the CDR3 with reference TRBV2 and TRBJ2-5 gives the whole variable domain EPEVTQTPSHQVTQMGQEVILRCVPISNHLYFYWYRQILGQKVEFLVSFYNNEISEKSEIFDDQFSVERPDGSNFTLKIRSTKLEDSAMYFCASSGGTARQETQYFGPGTRLLVL.

To note about this clone: One end of the junction does not line up with germline, which may come from a read error. The chain employs TRBV4-1 and TRBJ2-4; tentative D call: TRBD2 (6 bases). Germline V CDR1 and CDR2: MGHRA, YSYEKL. CDR3 size: 15 residues. Here the CDR3 reads CASSRSGVAKNSQYF. The CDR3 DNA reads as TGCGCCAGCAGCCGTAGCGGCGTGGCCAAAAACAGTCAGTACTTC.

The chain employs TRBV2 and TRBJ2-5; D ambiguous. The germline V gene has CDR1 SNHLY and CDR2 FYNNEI. The CDR3 extends over 11 amino acids. Between the trimmed V and J ends, which lost 4 bases and 3 bases, there was a span of 3 bases. CDR3 sequence (DNA): TGTGCCAGCAGTGCCGAAGAGACCCAGTACTTC. Its protein product is CASSAEETQYF.

In its sample, this clone was seen once. The rearrangement links TRBV28 to TRBJ2-3; 11 nucleotides agree with TRBD2. Germline CDR1 MDHEN, CDR2 SYDVKM. With 5 bases clipped from V and 5 bases from J, the junction kept 9 bases outside the gene matches. The CDR3 has 16 residues. The DNA for the CDR3 is TGTGCCAGCAGTCAACTCTTAGCGGGGGGGGGAGATACGCAGTATTTT. It yields the protein CASSQLLAGGGDTQYF.

This clone has a handful of counts. The J gene is TRBJ1-4, the V gene TRBV7-9; D is possibly TRBD1 (6 bases). Germline loops: CDR1 SEHNR, CDR2 FQNEAQ (reference sequence). This CDR3 is 15 amino acids long. Deletions cut 1 base from V and 4 bases from J, with 10 bases between. CDR3 protein: CASSLGGGRNEKLFF. For the CDR3, the DNA is TGTGCCAGCAGCTTAGGGGGGGGCCGTAATGAAAAACTGTTTTTT.

V gene TRBV4-1 combines with J gene TRBJ2-7; 12 nucleotides match TRBD2. Germline lookup yields CDR1 MGHRA and CDR2 YSYEKL. V lost 4 bases and J lost 4; bases outside the gene matches: 2. The CDR3 totals 14 residues. CDR3 sequence (DNA): TGCGCCAGCAGCCCCGGGACTAGCGGGTACGAGCAGTACTTC. The encoded protein is CASSPGTSGYEQYF.

V gene TRBV10-1 combines with J gene TRBJ2-3; no firm D call. Germline loops: CDR1 WNHNN, CDR2 SYGVQD (reference sequence). The CDR3 runs 12 residues. Trimming cost V 8 bases and J 2 bases, with 8 bases left between them. CDR3 sequence reads: CASSQATDTQYF. CDR3 nucleotides: TGCGCCAGCTCCCAGGCCACAGATACGCAGTATTTT.